This is a list of T cell receptor beta chains from one sample in a study of blood T cell repertoires in COVID-19. Generated by immunoSEQ multiplex PCR, the TCRdb table keeps only in-frame clones and is missing some. The sample lists 200,000 to 250,000 clones; 65% to 90% were seen once. The sequenced material came from peripheral blood. All receptors come from a woman aged 70-85 years with acute or convalescent COVID-19. Both conserved end residues are trimmed from each CDR3. Expanded clones get a size class; other rows say once, few or many, or leave the size out.

j_gene	v_gene	abundance	CDR3aa
TRBJ2-3	TRBV11-2	-	ASSLDVGGAIDTQY
TRBJ2-7	TRBV7-9	-	ASSSQGGSYEQY
TRBJ2-1	TRBV3-1/TRBV3-2	-	ASRQGSYNEQF
TRBJ1-5	TRBV18	-	ASSPAPEGQPQH
TRBJ1-1	TRBV6-6	-	ASSKQGSGGKTEAF
TRBJ2-7	TRBV19	-	ASSIPGGHEQY
TRBJ2-7	TRBV10-1	-	ASGTVPRGEQY
TRBJ1-4	TRBV4-3	-	ASSRQVATNEKLF
TRBJ1-2	TRBV5-1	-	ASSLGSTGQYGYT
TRBJ1-4	TRBV6-6	-	ASSYGGIKNEKLF
TRBJ1-1	TRBV10-3	-	AISDGGRNTEAF
TRBJ1-2	TRBV2	-	ASFFLTGEQVYGYT
TRBJ2-3	TRBV29-1	-	STRQGSDTQY
TRBJ2-1	TRBV6-2/TRBV6-3	-	ASSYSGQGVWDEQF
TRBJ1-1	TRBV5-1	-	ASSDRNTEAF
TRBJ1-1	TRBV6-6	-	ASTSLDRGGTEAF
TRBJ1-2	TRBV27	-	ASSLLPRVQDYGYT
TRBJ1-1	TRBV10-3	few	AISGLGTGAQGSTEAF
TRBJ1-5	TRBV27	-	ASSLGTGAIQPQH
TRBJ2-6	TRBV24-1	-	ATRASGANVLT
TRBJ1-4	TRBV19	many	ASNDRGRSGEKLF
TRBJ2-3	TRBV6-1	few	ASSELSPIETDTQY
TRBJ1-5	TRBV4-3	-	ASSQDLEGYQPQH
TRBJ1-2	TRBV7-9	-	ASAAGVSNYGYT
TRBJ1-2	TRBV27	-	ASSFDRAYGYT
TRBJ1-1	TRBV20-1	-	SARGAQGAF
TRBJ2-3	TRBV4-3	-	ASSQDGASGTDTQY
TRBJ1-2	TRBV28	-	ASSSGTLNYGYT
TRBJ2-1	TRBV28	few	ASSSGGAENEQF
TRBJ1-5	TRBV2	once	ASSDLDRNQPQH
TRBJ1-1	TRBV3-1/TRBV3-2	-	ASSQGQGGNTEAF
TRBJ1-1	TRBV4-3	-	ASSHGGTANTEAF
TRBJ2-1	TRBV6-2/TRBV6-3	once	ASSSDSYNEQF
TRBJ1-6	TRBV12-3/TRBV12-4	-	ASSLTGDRGLH
TRBJ1-2	TRBV7-8	few	ASSLGQGNGYT
TRBJ1-2	TRBV6-6	-	ASSLPGQNQNYGYT
TRBJ1-2	TRBV5-4	-	ASSLVVPLNYGYT
TRBJ2-7	TRBV28	-	AIINSSTYEQY
TRBJ2-7	TRBV9	few	ASSERREDYEQY
TRBJ1-6	TRBV28	few	ASRSGTAYNSPLH
TRBJ1-1	TRBV25-1	-	ASSVQGNTEAF